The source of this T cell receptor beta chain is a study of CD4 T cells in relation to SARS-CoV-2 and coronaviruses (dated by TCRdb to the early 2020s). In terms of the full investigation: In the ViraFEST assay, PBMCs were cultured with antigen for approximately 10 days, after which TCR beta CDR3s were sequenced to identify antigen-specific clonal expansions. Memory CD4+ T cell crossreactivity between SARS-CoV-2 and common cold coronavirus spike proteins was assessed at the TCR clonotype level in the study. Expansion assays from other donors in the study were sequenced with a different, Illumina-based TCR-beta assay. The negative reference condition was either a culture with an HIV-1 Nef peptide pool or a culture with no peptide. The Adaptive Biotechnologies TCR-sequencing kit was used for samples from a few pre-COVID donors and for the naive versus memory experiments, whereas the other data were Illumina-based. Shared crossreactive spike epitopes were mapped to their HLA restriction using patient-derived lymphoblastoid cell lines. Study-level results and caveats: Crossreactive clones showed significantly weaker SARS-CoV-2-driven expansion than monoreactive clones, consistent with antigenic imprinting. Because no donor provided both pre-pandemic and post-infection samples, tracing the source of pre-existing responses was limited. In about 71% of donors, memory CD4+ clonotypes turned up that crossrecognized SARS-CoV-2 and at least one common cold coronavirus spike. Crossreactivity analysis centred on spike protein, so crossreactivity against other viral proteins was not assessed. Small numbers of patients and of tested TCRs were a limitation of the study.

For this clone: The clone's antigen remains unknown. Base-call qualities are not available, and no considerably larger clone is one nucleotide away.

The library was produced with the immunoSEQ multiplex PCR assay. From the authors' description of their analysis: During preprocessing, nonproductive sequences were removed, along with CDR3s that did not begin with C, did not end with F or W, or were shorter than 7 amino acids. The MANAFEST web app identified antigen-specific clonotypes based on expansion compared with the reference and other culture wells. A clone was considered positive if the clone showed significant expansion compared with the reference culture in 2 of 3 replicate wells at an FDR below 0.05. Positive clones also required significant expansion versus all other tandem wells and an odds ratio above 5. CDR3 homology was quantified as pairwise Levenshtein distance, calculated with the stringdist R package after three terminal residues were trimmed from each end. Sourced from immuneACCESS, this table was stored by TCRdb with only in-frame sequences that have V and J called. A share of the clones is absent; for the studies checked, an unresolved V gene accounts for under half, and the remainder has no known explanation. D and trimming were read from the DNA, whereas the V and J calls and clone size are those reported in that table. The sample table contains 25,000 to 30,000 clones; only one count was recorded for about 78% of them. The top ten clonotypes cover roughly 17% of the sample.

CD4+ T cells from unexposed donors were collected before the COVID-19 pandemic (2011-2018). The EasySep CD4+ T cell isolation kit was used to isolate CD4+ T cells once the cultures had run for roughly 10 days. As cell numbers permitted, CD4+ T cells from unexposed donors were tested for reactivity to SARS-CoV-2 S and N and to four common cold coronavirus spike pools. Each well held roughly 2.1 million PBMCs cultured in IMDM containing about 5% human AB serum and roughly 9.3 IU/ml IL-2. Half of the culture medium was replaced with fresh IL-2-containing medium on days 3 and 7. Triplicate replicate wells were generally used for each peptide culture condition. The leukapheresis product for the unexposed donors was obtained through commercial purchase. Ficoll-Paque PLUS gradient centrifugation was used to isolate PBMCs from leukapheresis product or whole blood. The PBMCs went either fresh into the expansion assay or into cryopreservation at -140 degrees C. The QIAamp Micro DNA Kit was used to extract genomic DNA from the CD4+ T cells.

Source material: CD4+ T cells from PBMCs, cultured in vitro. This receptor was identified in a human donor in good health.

The CDR3 protein sequence reads: CASSPIFKSSEWEQYF. The nucleotide sequence is given as TGTGCCAGCAGCCCTATTTTTAAGTCCAGTGAGTGGGAGCAGTACTTC. This sequence uses TRBV5-6 and TRBJ2-7; no confident D gene assignment can be made. Spanning cysteine to phenylalanine, the CDR3 consists of 16 amino acids. The only DNA kept is the CDR3, 48 bases in frame from the first base. CDR1 and CDR2 are drawn from the germline V gene: SGHDT, YYEEEE. V was cut back by 4 bases and J by 7 bases, leaving a gap of 24 bases between them.